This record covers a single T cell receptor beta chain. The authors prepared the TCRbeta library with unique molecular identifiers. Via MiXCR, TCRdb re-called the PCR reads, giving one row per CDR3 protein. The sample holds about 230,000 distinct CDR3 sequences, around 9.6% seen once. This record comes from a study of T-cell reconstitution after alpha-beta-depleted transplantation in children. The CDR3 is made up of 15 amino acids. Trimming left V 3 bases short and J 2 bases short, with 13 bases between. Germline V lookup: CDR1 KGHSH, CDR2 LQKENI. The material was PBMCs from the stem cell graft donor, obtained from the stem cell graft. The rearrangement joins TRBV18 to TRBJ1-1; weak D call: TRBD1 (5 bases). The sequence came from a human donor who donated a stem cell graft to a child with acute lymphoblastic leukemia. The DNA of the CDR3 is TGTGCCAGCTCACCTCCTAGACAGTTAAACACTGAAGCTTTCTTT. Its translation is CASSPPRQLNTEAFF. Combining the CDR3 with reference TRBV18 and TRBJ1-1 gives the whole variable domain NAGVMQNPRHLVRRRGQEARLRCSPMKGHSHVYWYRQLPEEGLKFMVYLQKENIIDESGMPKERFSAEFPKEGPSILRIQQVVRGDSAAYFCASSPPRQLNTEAFFGQGTRLTVV.